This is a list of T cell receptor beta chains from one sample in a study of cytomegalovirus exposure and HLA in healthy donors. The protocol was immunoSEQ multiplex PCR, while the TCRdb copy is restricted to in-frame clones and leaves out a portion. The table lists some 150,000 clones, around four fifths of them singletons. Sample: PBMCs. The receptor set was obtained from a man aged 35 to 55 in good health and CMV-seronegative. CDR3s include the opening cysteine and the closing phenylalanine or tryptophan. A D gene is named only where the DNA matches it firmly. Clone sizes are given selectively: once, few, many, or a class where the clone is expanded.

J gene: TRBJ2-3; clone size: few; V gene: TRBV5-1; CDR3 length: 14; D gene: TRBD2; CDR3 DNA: TGCGCCAGCAGCGTTGGACTAGCCCCAGATACGCAGTATTTT; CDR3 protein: CASSVGLAPDTQYF
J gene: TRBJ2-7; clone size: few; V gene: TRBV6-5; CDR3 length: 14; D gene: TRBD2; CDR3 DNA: TGTGCCAGCAGTTACGAAGCGGGAGTGGAAGAGCAGTACTTC; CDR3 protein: CASSYEAGVEEQYF
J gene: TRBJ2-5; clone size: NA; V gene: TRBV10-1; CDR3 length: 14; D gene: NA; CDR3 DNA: TGCGCCAGCAGATTTCTAGCGAGTCAAGAGACCCAGTACTTC; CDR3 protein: CASRFLASQETQYF
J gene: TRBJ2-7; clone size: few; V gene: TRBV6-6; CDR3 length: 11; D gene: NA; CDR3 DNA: TGTGCCAGCAGTAACGGGGGTTCTCAGTACTTC; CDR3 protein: CASSNGGSQYF
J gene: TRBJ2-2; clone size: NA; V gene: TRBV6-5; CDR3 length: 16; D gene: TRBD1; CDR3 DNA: TGTGCCAGCAGTTCCCGATACAGGGGGCTTGGCGGGGAGCTGTTTTTT; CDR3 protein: CASSSRYRGLGGELFF
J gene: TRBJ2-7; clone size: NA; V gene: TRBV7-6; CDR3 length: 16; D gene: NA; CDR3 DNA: TGTGCCAGCAGCTTAGAGGCAGGTCCACCGGACTACGAGCAGTACTTC; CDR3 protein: CASSLEAGPPDYEQYF
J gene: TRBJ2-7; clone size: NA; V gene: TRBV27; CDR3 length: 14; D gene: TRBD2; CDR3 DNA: TGTGCCAGCAGTTTAGGCGGGAGAGGCTACGAGCAGTACTTC; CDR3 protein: CASSLGGRGYEQYF
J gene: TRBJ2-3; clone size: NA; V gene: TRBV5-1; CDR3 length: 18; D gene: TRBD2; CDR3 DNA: TGCACCAGCAGCTTGGCGGTAGGGACTAGCGGAGTCGCAGATACGCAGTATTTT; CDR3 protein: CTSSLAVGTSGVADTQYF
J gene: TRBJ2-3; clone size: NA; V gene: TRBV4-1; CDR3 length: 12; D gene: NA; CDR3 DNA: TGCGCCAGCCGAGGGAACTCAGATACGCAGTATTTT; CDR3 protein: CASRGNSDTQYF
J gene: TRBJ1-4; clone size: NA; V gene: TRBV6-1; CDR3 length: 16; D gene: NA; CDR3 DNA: TGTGCCAGCAGTGAATCAGCGGGCCAGACGAATGAAAAACTGTTTTTT; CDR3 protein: CASSESAGQTNEKLFF
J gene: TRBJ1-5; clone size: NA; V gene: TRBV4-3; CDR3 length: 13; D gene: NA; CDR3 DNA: TGCGCCAGCAGCCTAGAGAGAAGTCAGCCCCAGCATTTT; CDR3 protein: CASSLERSQPQHF
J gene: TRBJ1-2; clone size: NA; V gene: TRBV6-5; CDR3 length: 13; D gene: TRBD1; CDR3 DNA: TGTGCCAGCAGTGACAGGGGGCTCTATGGCTACACCTTC; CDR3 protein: CASSDRGLYGYTF
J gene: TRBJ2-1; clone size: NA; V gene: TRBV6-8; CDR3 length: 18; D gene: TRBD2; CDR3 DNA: TGTGCCAGCAGACCGGGACTAGCGGGAGGGCACTCCTACAATGAGCAGTTCTTC; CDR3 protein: CASRPGLAGGHSYNEQFF
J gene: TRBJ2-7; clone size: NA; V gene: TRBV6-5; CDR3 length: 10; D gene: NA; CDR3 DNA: TGTGCCAGCGGTCGGTACGAGCAGTACTTC; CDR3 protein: CASGRYEQYF
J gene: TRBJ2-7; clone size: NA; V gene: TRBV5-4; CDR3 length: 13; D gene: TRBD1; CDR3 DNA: TGTGCCAGCAGCCGGACAGGAGACTACGAGCAGTACTTC; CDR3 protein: CASSRTGDYEQYF
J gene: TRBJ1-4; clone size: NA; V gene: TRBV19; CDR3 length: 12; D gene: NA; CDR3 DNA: TGTGCCACTGGGTTGGGGGCTGAAAAACTGTTTTTT; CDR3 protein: CATGLGAEKLFF
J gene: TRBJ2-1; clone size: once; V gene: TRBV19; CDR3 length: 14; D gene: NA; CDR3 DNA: TGTGCCAGTAGTATCGGGAGCTCCTACAATGAGCAGTTCTTC; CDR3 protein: CASSIGSSYNEQFF
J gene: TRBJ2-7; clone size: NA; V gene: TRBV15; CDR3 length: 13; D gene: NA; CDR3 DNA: TGTGCCACCAGCAGGGGGACTGTGTACGAGCAGTACTTC; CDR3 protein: CATSRGTVYEQYF
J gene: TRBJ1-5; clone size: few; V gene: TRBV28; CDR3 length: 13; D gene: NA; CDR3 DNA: TGTGCCAGCAGCCCCGGACTGGGGCAGCCCCAGCATTTT; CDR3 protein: CASSPGLGQPQHF
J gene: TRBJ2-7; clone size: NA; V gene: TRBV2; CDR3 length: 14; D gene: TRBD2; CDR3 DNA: TGTGCCAGCAGCGGACTAGCGGGAACCTACGAGCAGTACTTC; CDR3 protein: CASSGLAGTYEQYF
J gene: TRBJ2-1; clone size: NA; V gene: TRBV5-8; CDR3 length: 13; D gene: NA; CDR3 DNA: TGTGCCAGCAGCTGGGACACTTTCAATGAGCAGTTCTTC; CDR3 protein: CASSWDTFNEQFF
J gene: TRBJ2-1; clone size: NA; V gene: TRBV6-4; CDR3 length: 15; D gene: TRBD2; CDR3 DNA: TGCGCCAGCAGTAAACTAGCGGGAGCTTTGGATGAGCAGTTCTTC; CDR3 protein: CASSKLAGALDEQFF
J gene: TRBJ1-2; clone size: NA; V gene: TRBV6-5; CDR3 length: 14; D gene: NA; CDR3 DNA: TGTGCCAGCATCGCCCCTCGACAGCCCTATGGCTACACCTTC; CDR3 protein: CASIAPRQPYGYTF
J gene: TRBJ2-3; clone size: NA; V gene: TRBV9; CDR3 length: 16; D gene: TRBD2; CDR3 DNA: TGTGCCAGCAGCCCTGGGGAGCGGGAGTTTGGGGATACGCAGTATTTT; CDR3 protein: CASSPGEREFGDTQYF
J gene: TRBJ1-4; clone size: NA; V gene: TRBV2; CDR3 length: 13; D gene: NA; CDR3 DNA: TGTGCCAGCAGGTTATCAACTAATGAAAAACTGTTTTTT; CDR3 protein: CASRLSTNEKLFF
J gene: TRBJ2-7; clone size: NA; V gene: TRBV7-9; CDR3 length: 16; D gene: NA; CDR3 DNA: TGTGCCAGCAGCTCGTACCCCCACGGAGACTCCTACGAGCAGTACTTC; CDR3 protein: CASSSYPHGDSYEQYF
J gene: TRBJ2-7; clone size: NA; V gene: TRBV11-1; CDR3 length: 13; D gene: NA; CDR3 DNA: TGTGCCAGCAGCCCACTATTCGAAGGCGAGCAGTACTTC; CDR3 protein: CASSPLFEGEQYF
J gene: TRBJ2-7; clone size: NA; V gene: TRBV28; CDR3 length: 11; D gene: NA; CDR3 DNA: TGTGCCAGCGAACAATTCTACGAGCAGTACTTC; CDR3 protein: CASEQFYEQYF
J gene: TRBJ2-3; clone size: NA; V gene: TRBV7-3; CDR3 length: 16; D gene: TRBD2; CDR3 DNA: TGTGCCAGCAGCCCGAGACTAGCGGGGGCCACAGATACGCAGTATTTT; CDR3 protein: CASSPRLAGATDTQYF
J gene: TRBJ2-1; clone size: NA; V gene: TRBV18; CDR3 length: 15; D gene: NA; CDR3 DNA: TGTGCCAGCTCACCTTGGGAGCAAGAGATCAATGAGCAGTTCTTC; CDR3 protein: CASSPWEQEINEQFF
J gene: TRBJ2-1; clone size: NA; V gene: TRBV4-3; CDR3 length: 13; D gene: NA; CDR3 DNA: TGCGCCAGCAGCCAATTCGCAGGGCTTGAGCAGTTCTTC; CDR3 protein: CASSQFAGLEQFF
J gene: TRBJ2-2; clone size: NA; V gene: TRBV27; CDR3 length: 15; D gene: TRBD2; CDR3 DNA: TGTGCCAGCAGAACTAGCGGGGGGAAAACCGGGGAGCTGTTTTTT; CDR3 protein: CASRTSGGKTGELFF
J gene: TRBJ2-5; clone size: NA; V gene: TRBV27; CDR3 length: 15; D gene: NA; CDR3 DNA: TGTGCCAGCAGTGTAGGTTATGACAGTGTGAAGACCCAGTACTTC; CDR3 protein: CASSVGYDSVKTQYF
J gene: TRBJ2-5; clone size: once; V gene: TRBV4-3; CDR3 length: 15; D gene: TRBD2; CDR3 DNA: TGCGCCAGCAGCCAGGGGACTAGCGGGCAAGAGACCCAGTACTTC; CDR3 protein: CASSQGTSGQETQYF
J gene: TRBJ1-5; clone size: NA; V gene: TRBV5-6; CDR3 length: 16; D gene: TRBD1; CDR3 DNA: TGTGCCAGCAGCTTGGGCGGTGGGACAGGGGATCAGCCCCAGCATTTT; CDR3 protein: CASSLGGGTGDQPQHF
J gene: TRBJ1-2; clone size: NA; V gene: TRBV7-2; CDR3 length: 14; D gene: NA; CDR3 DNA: TGTGCCAGCAGCTCTCCATCGACAGCTTCCAGCTACACCTTC; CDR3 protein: CASSSPSTASSYTF
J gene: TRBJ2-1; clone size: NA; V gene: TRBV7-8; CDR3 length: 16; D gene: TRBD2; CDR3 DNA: TGTGCCAGCAGCTTAGCGTTGGGACTAGAGGGGCATGAGCAGTTCTTC; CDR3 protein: CASSLALGLEGHEQFF
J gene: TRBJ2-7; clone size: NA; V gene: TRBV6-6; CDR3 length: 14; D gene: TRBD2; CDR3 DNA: TGTGCCACTAGCGGGGCAGGGTTGGTTTACGAGCAGTACTTC; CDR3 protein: CATSGAGLVYEQYF
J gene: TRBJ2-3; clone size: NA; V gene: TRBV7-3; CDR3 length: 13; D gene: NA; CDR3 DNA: TGTGCCAGCAGCTCATCAGGGGGGGATACGCAGTATTTT; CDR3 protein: CASSSSGGDTQYF
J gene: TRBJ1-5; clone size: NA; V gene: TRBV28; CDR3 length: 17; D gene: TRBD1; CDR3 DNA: TGTGCCAGCAGTTTCAGAGGGACAGGAGGTCGGAATCAGCCCCAGCATTTT; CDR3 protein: CASSFRGTGGRNQPQHF
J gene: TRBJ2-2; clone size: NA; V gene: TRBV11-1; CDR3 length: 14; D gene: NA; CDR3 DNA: TGTGCCAGCAGCTTAGCGCGGGGTTTCGGGGAGCTGTTTTTT; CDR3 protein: CASSLARGFGELFF
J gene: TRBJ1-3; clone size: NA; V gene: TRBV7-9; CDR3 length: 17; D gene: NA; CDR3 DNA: TGTGCCAGCAGCCCCCGTTCGTTGGGGGCATCTGGAAACACCATATATTTT; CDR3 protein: CASSPRSLGASGNTIYF
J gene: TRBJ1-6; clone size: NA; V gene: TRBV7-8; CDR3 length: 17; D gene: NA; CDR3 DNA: TGTGCCAGCAGCCCCGAACAGGGCAGCCCGTATGATTCACCCCTCCACTTT; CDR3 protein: CASSPEQGSPYDSPLHF
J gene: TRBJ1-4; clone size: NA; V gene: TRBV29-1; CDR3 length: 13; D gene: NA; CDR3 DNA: TGCAGCGCCGCGGGCACCAGGGGTGAAAAACTGTTTTTT; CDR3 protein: CSAAGTRGEKLFF
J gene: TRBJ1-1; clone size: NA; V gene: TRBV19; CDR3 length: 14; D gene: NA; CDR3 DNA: TGTGCCAGTAAACAATTGACATTAAACACTGAAGCTTTCTTT; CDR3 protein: CASKQLTLNTEAFF
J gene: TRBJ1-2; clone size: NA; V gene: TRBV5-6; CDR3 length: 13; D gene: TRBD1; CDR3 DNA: TGTGCCAGCAGCTTGCGGACAGGGCGAGTCTACACCTTC; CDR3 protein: CASSLRTGRVYTF